Listed here are 31 T cell receptor beta chains from one sample, sequenced in a study of T cell responses to AZD1222 COVID-19 vaccine. Only in-frame clones appear in the TCRdb table, and some are missing; sequencing was by immunoSEQ multiplex PCR. The sample consists of about 78,000 clones, approximately 85% of them appearing once. Sequenced here: peripheral blood, sampled on day 0 of MenACWY control vaccination. The receptors come from an adult in good health.

This clone was found once. This chain joins TRBV9 and TRBJ2-7; no reliable D call. The germline V and J ends were trimmed by 4 bases and 0 bases, with 8 bases remaining between them. CDR1 and CDR2 (germline): SGDLS, YYNGEE. This CDR3 comprises 13 residues. The CDR3 is CASSPASSYEQYF. CDR3 DNA: TGTGCCAGCAGCCCAGCGAGCTCCTACGAGCAGTACTTC. Full variable domain (rest looked up from reference TRBV9 and TRBJ2-7): DSGVTQTPKHLITATGQRVTLRCSPRSGDLSVYWYQQSLDQGLQFLIQYYNGEERAKGNILERFSAQQFPDLHSELNLSSLELGDSALYFCASSPASSYEQYFGPGTRLTVT.

The chain carries TRBV5-1 and TRBJ2-3; 13 bases line up with TRBD2. The CDR3 is 21 residues long. With V trimmed by 0 bases and J by 4 bases, 17 bases remained unmatched. The V gene's germline CDR1 is SGHRS and CDR2 YFSETQ. CDR3 in amino acids: CASSLEAIGATSGGVADTQYF. In nucleotides, the CDR3 is TGCGCCAGCAGCTTGGAGGCCATCGGGGCCACTAGCGGGGGGGTTGCAGATACGCAGTATTTT.

Here the CDR3 DNA reads TGTGCCAGCAGCCCCGGGGCTGGTGAGCAGTTCTTC. It encodes CASSPGAGEQFF. This chain links TRBV7-8 with TRBJ2-1; D could derive from TRBD1 or TRBD2 (5 bases each). This CDR3 has 12 amino acids. V gave up 5 bases and J gave up 9 bases, with 11 bases separating them. The V gene's germline CDR1 is SGHVS and CDR2 FQNEAQ.

This rearrangement joins TRBV19 to TRBJ1-4; maybe TRBD1 (6 bases). V was shortened by 7 bases and J by 11 bases, with 26 bases between the two germline ends. Germline-derived CDR1 and CDR2 are LNHDA and SQIVND (reference sequence). The CDR3 is made up of 16 amino acids. This CDR3 is CASTPMDTGRRGKLFF. The CDR3 region has the DNA TGTGCCAGTACCCCCATGGACACAGGGAGGAGGGGGAAACTGTTTTTT.

The chain uses TRBV4-3 and TRBJ1-6; TRBD1 agrees at 10 bases. J was trimmed by 7 bases and V by 1 base; bases with no gene match: 4. This CDR3 spans 16 amino acids. CDR1 and CDR2 (germline): LGHNA, YSLEER. The CDR3 nucleotides are TGCGCCAGCAGCCAAGGAACGGGACAGGGGAATTCACCCCTCCACTTT. Protein product: CASSQGTGQGNSPLHF.

The chain is built from TRBV15 and TRBJ2-3; perhaps TRBD2 as D (5 bases). The CDR3 loop spans 13 amino acids. Germline V lookup: CDR1 LNHNV, CDR2 YYDKDF (reference sequence). V was trimmed by 6 bases and J by 5 bases, leaving 12 bases between them. The CDR3 nucleotides are TGTGCCACCAGTGAAGGGAGTTTAGATACGCAGTATTTT. Translation gives CATSEGSLDTQYF.

This chain joins TRBV23-1 and TRBJ1-1, with 10 nucleotides matching TRBD1. TRBV23-1 carries the ORF label, with uncertain function. The trim removed 7 bases at V and 9 bases at J, leaving 8 bases unmatched. CDR3 size: 13 residues. The CDR3 protein is CASISGDRGKAFF. The CDR3 DNA sequence: TGCGCCAGCATTTCGGGGGACAGGGGTAAAGCTTTCTTT.

The chain carries TRBV7-3 and TRBJ2-7; D is possibly TRBD2 (6 bases). Germline V gives CDR1 SGHTA, CDR2 FQGTGA. CDR3 size: 20 residues. Trimming left V 1 base short and J 3 bases short, with 28 bases between. CDR3 loop: CASSLIQPDGGRQSGYEQYF. In nucleotides, the CDR3 is TGTGCCAGCAGCTTAATACAACCCGACGGGGGACGGCAAAGCGGCTACGAGCAGTACTTC.

This chain uses TRBV11-2 with TRBJ1-5; a weak D match, TRBD1 (6 bases). Trimming left V 0 bases short and J 7 bases short, with 22 bases between. Germline CDR1 and CDR2: SGHAT and FQNNGV. This CDR3 is built from 18 residues. The CDR3 loop is CASSLEGTPGGGVQPQHF. For the CDR3, the DNA is TGTGCCAGCAGCTTAGAGGGGACACCGGGTGGTGGGGTCCAGCCCCAGCATTTT. The complete variable domain, with remaining parts taken from reference TRBV11-2 and TRBJ1-5, reads EAGVAQSPRYKIIEKRQSVAFWCNPISGHATLYWYQQILGQGPKLLIQFQNNGVVDDSQLPKDRFSAERLKGVDSTLKIQPAKLEDSAVYLCASSLEGTPGGGVQPQHFGDGTRLSIL.

This chain uses TRBV5-5 with TRBJ1-4; 10 positions agree with TRBD1. The CDR3 contains 16 residues. Trimming cost V 3 bases and J 0 bases; bases outside gene matches: 2. Germline V gene sequence: CDR1 SGHKS, CDR2 YYEKEE (reference sequence). The CDR3 spells CASSWDRGATNEKLFF. The DNA of the CDR3 is TGTGCCAGCAGCTGGGACAGGGGAGCAACTAATGAAAAACTGTTTTTT.

The V call is TRBV6-2 or TRBV6-3, the J call TRBJ1-5; D ambiguous. Germline CDR1 is MNHEY and CDR2 is SVGEGT. The V and J ends lost 2 bases and 0 bases respectively, with 8 bases between them. This CDR3 has 15 residues. The CDR3 bases are TGTGCCAGCAGTTACGATTGGGATAGCAATCAGCCCCAGCATTTT. Translated, it gives CASSYDWDSNQPQHF.

The gene calls are TRBV5-4 and TRBJ2-7; D not certain. Germline-derived CDR1 and CDR2 are SGHNT and YYREEE (reference sequence). V was trimmed by 3 bases and J by 0 bases, leaving 10 bases between them. The CDR3 is 14 amino acids. CDR3 DNA sequence: TGTGCCAGCAGCTCTCTAGAAGACTCCTACGAGCAGTACTTC. Translation: CASSSLEDSYEQYF. The full variable domain, completed using reference TRBV5-4 and TRBJ2-7, is ETGVTQSPTHLIKTRGQQVTLRCSSQSGHNTVSWYQQALGQGPQFIFQYYREEENGRGNFPPRFSGLQFPNYSSELNVNALELDDSALYLCASSSLEDSYEQYFGPGTRLTVT.

V usage is TRBV7-2 and J usage is TRBJ2-7, with 7 positions matching TRBD1. Germline CDR1 and CDR2: SGHTA and FQGNSA. V was clipped by 5 bases and J by 3 bases; unmatched bases: 7. The CDR3 consists of 14 residues. The CDR3 nucleotides read TGTGCCAGCAGCCCCGGGACAGCAGACTACGAGCAGTACTTC. Amino acids: CASSPGTADYEQYF.

This clone has just one count. CDR3 region: CASSLRTGREDSPLHF. CDR3 nucleotide sequence: TGTGCCAGCAGCCTTCGGACAGGGAGGGAGGATTCACCCCTCCACTTT. This chain joins TRBV5-5 and TRBJ1-6; the match to TRBD1 covers 8 bases. The CDR3 consists of 16 residues. After removal of 4 bases from V and 8 bases from J, the junction contained 11 bases not matched to a gene. Germline CDR1 SGHKS, CDR2 YYEKEE (reference sequence). The full variable domain, with the rest looked up from reference TRBV5-5 and TRBJ1-6, is DAGVTQSPTHLIKTRGQQVTLRCSPISGHKSVSWYQQVLGQGPQFIFQYYEKEERGRGNFPDRFSARQFPNYSSELNVNALLLGDSALYLCASSLRTGREDSPLHFGNGTRLTVT.

The chain couples TRBV19 to TRBJ2-3; D is tentatively TRBD1 or TRBD2 (5 bases each). CDR1 is LNHDA and CDR2 is SQIVND in the germline V gene (reference sequence). Trimming took 1 base from V and 5 from J, leaving 7 bases between them. CDR3 size: 13 residues. CDR3 sequence (DNA): TGTGCCAGTAGTATAGGTGGGGGAGATACGCAGTATTTT. Protein product: CASSIGGGDTQYF.

As to this clone: At one of its ends the junction is not consistent with the germline gene, which may arise from a read error. The chain recombines TRBV7-7 with TRBJ2-2, with a possible D match to TRBD2 (7 bases). The CDR3 contains 15 residues. Germline V gene sequence: CDR1 SSHAT, CDR2 FNYEAQ (reference sequence). CDR3 in amino acids: CASSLVGGLTGELFF. In DNA form, the CDR3 reads TGTGCTAGCAGCTTAGTGGGGGGGCTCACCGGGGAGCTGTTTTTT. The full variable domain, with the rest looked up from reference TRBV7-7 and TRBJ2-2, is GAGVSQSPRYKVTKRGQDVTLRCDPISSHATLYWYQQALGQGPEFLTYFNYEAQPDKSGLPSDRFSAERPEGSISTLTIQRTEQRDSAMYRCASSLVGGLTGELFFGEGSRLTVL.

This chain joins TRBV5-5 and TRBJ1-1; D remains ambiguous. CDR3 length: 14 residues. The germline V gene has CDR1 SGHKS and CDR2 YYEKEE (reference sequence). V was trimmed by 1 base and J by 5 bases, leaving 12 bases between them. The CDR3 reads CASSLRVFGTEAFF. CDR3 DNA: TGTGCCAGCAGCTTGCGAGTATTTGGTACTGAAGCTTTCTTT.

The J gene is TRBJ1-5, the V gene TRBV6-5, with D tentatively TRBD1 (6 bases). The CDR3 totals 15 residues. CDR1 is MNHEY and CDR2 is SVGAGI in the germline V gene. V lost 6 bases, J lost 2 bases, and 14 bases lay in between. CDR3 nucleotide sequence: TGTGCCAGCAGGGGGGGGGCGAGCGGCAATCAGCCCCAGCATTTT. This gives the protein CASRGGASGNQPQHF.

Points on this clone: Its ends do not fully match the called genes, so a read error is possible. J is TRBJ1-2 and V is TRBV7-3; tentative D call: TRBD1 (6 bases). The CDR3 runs 15 residues. The germline V gene encodes CDR1 SGHTA and CDR2 FQGTGA. DNA of the CDR3: TGTGCCAGCAGCCTAACAGGGAGTGGAGACTATGGCTACACCTTC. It specifies CASSLTGSGDYGYTF.

The chain links TRBV9 to TRBJ2-3; 8 bases line up with TRBD1. Germline CDR1 reads SGDLS; CDR2 reads YYNGEE. V shed 1 base and J 5 bases; nucleotides not matched to a gene: 9. The CDR3 runs 16 residues. CDR3 region: CASSVTHQGAGDTQYF. The CDR3 DNA reads as TGTGCCAGCAGCGTAACCCACCAGGGGGCGGGAGATACGCAGTATTTT.

This rearrangement joins TRBV19 to TRBJ1-5; no clear D. V dropped 5 bases and J dropped 1 base, with 6 bases sitting between them. The CDR3 is 13 residues long. Germline V gene sequence: CDR1 LNHDA, CDR2 SQIVND (reference sequence). The CDR3 here is CASSLGSNQPQHF. DNA for the CDR3: TGTGCCAGTAGTCTGGGGAGCAATCAGCCCCAGCATTTT.

Regarding this clone: This same CDR3 is encoded by further DNA sequences in the sample. This chain connects TRBV6-5 to TRBJ2-3, with D tentatively TRBD1 or TRBD2 (5 bases each). Trimming shortened V by 3 bases and J by 5 bases, and 12 bases separated the two germline ends. The CDR3 sequence is 14 residues long. The germline CDR1 and CDR2 sequences are MNHEY and SVGAGI. The CDR3 DNA follows: TGTGCCAGCAGTTATGGACGGGACGGAGATACGCAGTATTTT. It yields the protein CASSYGRDGDTQYF.

The chain couples TRBV11-2 to TRBJ2-3, with 7 bases identical to TRBD2. Germline V gives CDR1 SGHAT, CDR2 FQNNGV. Losses at the gene ends were 4 bases for V and 2 bases for J; bases not matched to a gene: 9. CDR3 length: 16 residues. CDR3 DNA: TGTGCCAGCAGCTCTTTAGGGAGGGATTTCACAGATACGCAGTATTTT. Protein product: CASSSLGRDFTDTQYF.

This clone has a handful of counts. The chain carries TRBV27 and TRBJ2-7; 12 positions match TRBD2. V lost 5 bases to trimming and J lost 0 bases; unmatched junction nucleotides: 5. Germline values: CDR1 MNHEY, CDR2 SMNVEV (reference sequence). The CDR3 is 16 residues long. This CDR3 is CASSTTSGGSSYEQYF. The CDR3 region has the DNA TGTGCCAGCAGTACTACTAGCGGGGGGTCCTCCTACGAGCAGTACTTC.

The rearrangement joins TRBV5-6 to TRBJ2-1; unclear D gene. V was clipped by 1 base and J by 8 bases, with 10 bases between them. The CDR3 totals 13 residues. Germline loops: CDR1 SGHDT, CDR2 YYEEEE. In DNA, the CDR3 is TGTGCCAGCAGCTTGAGTAGCTTGGATGAGCAGTTCTTC. Its translation is CASSLSSLDEQFF.

The CDR3 coding sequence is TGCGCCAGCTCTCCACGGTGGGACATTTCCTACGAGCAGTACTTC. Protein: CASSPRWDISYEQYF. The chain carries TRBV5-1 and TRBJ2-7; TRBD1 is a possible D gene (6 bases). The CDR3 consists of 15 residues. CDR1 is SGHRS and CDR2 is YFSETQ in the germline V gene. Trimming pared 7 bases from V and 1 base from J, leaving 18 bases between. The full variable domain, its missing parts supplied by reference TRBV5-1 and TRBJ2-7, is KAGVTQTPRYLIKTRGQQVTLSCSPISGHRSVSWYQQTPGQGLQFLFEYFSETQRNKGNFPGRFSGRQFSNSRSEMNVSTLELGDSALYLCASSPRWDISYEQYFGPGTRLTVT.

The V call is TRBV19, the J call TRBJ1-1; 8 nucleotides align to TRBD1. V shed 8 bases and J 3 bases; nucleotides not matched to a gene: 5. Germline V CDR1 and CDR2: LNHDA, SQIVND (reference sequence). The CDR3 has 13 amino acids. As DNA, the CDR3 is TGTGCCAGTTCACAGGGGGTGGACACTGAAGCTTTCTTT. This translates into CASSQGVDTEAFF.

The rearrangement links TRBV7-9 to TRBJ1-3; 7 bases fit TRBD1. The CDR3 has 18 residues. The germline V gene has CDR1 SEHNR and CDR2 FQNEAQ (reference sequence). V lost 0 bases, J lost 4 bases, and 12 bases stayed unmatched. CDR3 bases: TGTGCCAGCAGCTTAGCCCTGCTCGACAGGGTGCACGGAAACACCATATATTTT. This encodes CASSLALLDRVHGNTIYF. Complete variable domain (other parts from reference TRBV7-9 and TRBJ1-3): DTGVSQNPRHKITKRGQNVTFRCDPISEHNRLYWYRQTLGQGPEFLTYFQNEAQLEKSRLLSDRFSAERPKGSFSTLEIQRTEQGDSAMYLCASSLALLDRVHGNTIYFGEGSWLTVV.

The chain joins TRBV5-1 to TRBJ1-1, with TRBD1 matching over 9 bases. Germline CDR1 is SGHRS and CDR2 is YFSETQ. Unmatched junction bases numbered 13, after V lost 6 bases and J lost 7 bases. The CDR3 sequence is 15 residues long. This CDR3 reads CASMGTGRGSDEAFF. The CDR3 DNA is TGCGCCAGCATGGGGACAGGGAGGGGTTCTGATGAAGCTTTCTTT.

V usage is TRBV11-1 and J usage is TRBJ1-1, with 7 bases fitting TRBD1. The CDR3 has 13 amino acids. With 4 bases clipped from V and 5 bases from J, the junction kept 4 bases outside the gene matches. Per the germline V gene, CDR1 is SGHAT and CDR2 is FQDESV (reference sequence). CDR3 sequence: CASSSDRLTEAFF. CDR3 DNA: TGTGCCAGCAGCTCGGACAGGCTGACTGAAGCTTTCTTT.

The rearrangement joins TRBV27 to TRBJ1-1, with 7 bases lining up with TRBD1. The germline CDR1 and CDR2 sequences are MNHEY and SMNVEV (reference sequence). V shed 5 bases and J 5 bases; nucleotides not matched to a gene: 5. This CDR3 is built from 13 residues. The CDR3 sequence: CASSRGGGTEAFF. CDR3 nucleotides: TGTGCCAGCAGTCGAGGGGGCGGAACTGAAGCTTTCTTT.